What follows are 21 T cell receptor beta chains derived from one specimen sequenced in a study of molecular identifiers for immune sequencing clone quantification. TCRdb reprocessed the PCR reads via MiXCR and lists one record per CDR3 protein. This sample has 250,000 to 350,000 distinct CDR3 sequences; about a fifth occur once, and the top ten carry 0.7% to 0.9%. Sequencing was carried out using naive CD8+ T cells from blood, with Jurkat cell RNA spiked in. Subset described: FACS-sorted CD8+CD4-CCR7+CD45RA+ naive T cells. The receptors stem from a human donor in good health. Some libraries in this study had Jurkat cell RNA spiked in.

This clonotype was seen ten or more times. This chain uses TRBV20-1 with TRBJ2-1, with TRBD2 as a possible D gene (5 bases). The CDR3 runs 17 residues. The V end lost 0 bases, the J end lost 0 bases, and 15 bases lay between the germline ends. In germline, CDR1 is DFQATT, CDR2 SNEGSKA (reference sequence). DNA of the CDR3: TGCAGTGCTAGAGATCGGGCTGGACTTAGCTCCTACAATGAGCAGTTCTTC. As protein: CSARDRAGLSSYNEQFF.

The table lists this clonotype with many counts. The chain is built from TRBV6-5 and TRBJ1-2, with D possibly TRBD1 on 6 matching bases. Germline CDR1 MNHEY, CDR2 SVGAGI. This CDR3 spans 16 amino acids. V was clipped by 7 bases and J by 6 bases, with 24 bases between them. CDR3 DNA: TGTGCCAGCAACCCTAAATCCATGGGGGCATCAGATGGCTACACCTTC. This translates into CASNPKSMGASDGYTF.

This clonotype was counted ten times or more. The rearrangement uses TRBV5-1 and TRBJ1-1, with 9 bases that match TRBD1. The CDR3 is 16 amino acids. The ends lost 0 bases at V and 5 bases at J; junction bases unmatched: 8. The germline V gene encodes CDR1 SGHRS and CDR2 YFSETQ. The CDR3 DNA follows: TGCGCCAGCAGCTTGGGGGGGACAGGGAGAGAGACTGAAGCTTTCTTT. Its protein product is CASSLGGTGRETEAFF. Full variable domain (missing parts from reference TRBV5-1 and TRBJ1-1): KAGVTQTPRYLIKTRGQQVTLSCSPISGHRSVSWYQQTPGQGLQFLFEYFSETQRNKGNFPGRFSGRQFSNSRSEMNVSTLELGDSALYLCASSLGGTGRETEAFFGQGTRLTVV.

This clonotype has at least ten counts. This rearrangement joins TRBV28 to TRBJ2-7; TRBD2 matches at 9 bases. Germline V gives CDR1 MDHEN, CDR2 SYDVKM. The V gene end was trimmed by 4 bases and the J gene end by 1 base; junction bases not matched to a gene: 8. This CDR3 spans 16 amino acids. CDR3: CASSSRSSGSSYEQYF. The CDR3 region has the DNA TGTGCCAGCAGTTCCCGTAGTAGCGGGAGTTCCTACGAGCAGTACTTC.

This chain links TRBV19 with TRBJ2-3, with D hard to call. V lost 9 bases and J lost 0, with 10 bases in between. In germline, CDR1 is LNHDA, CDR2 SQIVND (reference sequence). The CDR3 covers 13 residues. Here the CDR3 reads CASASLSTDTQYF. The CDR3 bases are TGTGCCAGCGCCTCGCTTAGCACAGATACGCAGTATTTT. Combining the CDR3 with reference TRBV19 and TRBJ2-3 gives the whole variable domain DGGITQSPKYLFRKEGQNVTLSCEQNLNHDAMYWYRQDPGQGLRLIYYSQIVNDFQKGDIAEGYSVSREKKESFPLTVTSAQKNPTAFYLCASASLSTDTQYFGPGTRLTVL.

As concerns this clonotype: A junction end diverges from the germline sequence, so it may reflect a read error. The chain joins TRBV3-1 to TRBJ2-3; TRBD1 matches 7 bases. The CDR3 sequence is 15 residues long. Germline values: CDR1 LGHDT, CDR2 YNNKEL (reference sequence). CDR3 amino acids: CARSHTGQSTDTQYF. The CDR3 nucleotides read TGTGCCCGCAGCCATACGGGACAGAGCACAGATACGCAGTATTTT.

A few counts support this clonotype. The rearrangement joins TRBV2 to TRBJ2-7; D not resolved. Germline V gene sequence: CDR1 SNHLY, CDR2 FYNNEI. This CDR3 has 12 amino acids. V lost 10 bases, J lost 2 bases, and 12 bases lay in between. The CDR3 reads CATSTSTYEQYF. CDR3 nucleotide sequence: TGTGCCACCTCGACATCCACCTACGAGCAGTACTTC.

This clonotype was found many times. Written as DNA, the CDR3 is TGCAGCGTTTTCCTTGGGACAGGGGGGTGGACAGATACGCAGTATTTT. Protein: CSVFLGTGGWTDTQYF. The rearrangement links TRBV29-1 to TRBJ2-3, with 11 bases identical to TRBD1. The CDR3 contains 16 residues. Per the germline V gene, CDR1 is SQVTM and CDR2 is ANQGSEA. V lost 5 bases, J lost 3 bases, and 10 bases stayed unmatched.

V is TRBV7-2 and J is TRBJ2-4; D is perhaps TRBD2 (6 bases). Germline V gene lookup returns CDR1 SGHTA and CDR2 FQGNSA. This CDR3 region has 21 residues. With 4 bases removed from V and 15 bases from J, the gap between germline ends came to 43 bases. The CDR3 protein is CASSSSGLGPELLSAKNIRYF. The CDR3, as DNA: TGTGCCAGCAGCTCAAGCGGGTTAGGTCCAGAACTTTTATCAGCCAAAAACATCCGGTACTTC.

This clonotype was observed many times. The gene calls are TRBV28 and TRBJ1-5; maybe TRBD1 (5 bases). The V end was cut by 6 bases, the J end by 3 bases, with 15 bases between. The CDR3 is 15 amino acids. CDR1 MDHEN and CDR2 SYDVKM come from the germline V gene. The CDR3 DNA reads as TGTGCCAGCAGGTTCCCGGACAAGCCCAATCAGCCCCAGCATTTT. It is translated as CASRFPDKPNQPQHF.

This clonotype was picked up many times. The rearrangement uses TRBV13 and TRBJ1-4; D possibly corresponds to TRBD1 (5 bases). Germline CDR1 reads PRHDT; CDR2 reads FYEKMQ (reference sequence). Trimming shortened V by 7 bases and J by 5 bases, and 11 bases separated the two germline ends. This CDR3 has 13 amino acids. In nucleotides, the CDR3 is TGTGCCAGCAAGATTTCAGGGAATGAAAAACTGTTTTTT. Protein sequence: CASKISGNEKLFF.

This clonotype has just a few counts. The chain joins TRBV3-1 to TRBJ2-3; 10 bases line up with TRBD2. V lost 6 bases, J lost 0 bases, and 6 bases stayed unmatched. Germline V gene data show CDR1 as LGHDT and CDR2 as YNNKEL (reference sequence). This CDR3 spans 16 amino acids. The CDR3 protein is CASRGTSDPSTDTQYF. In DNA, the CDR3 is TGTGCCAGCAGGGGGACTAGCGATCCTAGCACAGATACGCAGTATTTT.

This clonotype came up many times. The J gene is TRBJ2-1, the V gene TRBV4-3, with D perhaps matching TRBD2 (6 bases). Trimming pared 0 bases from V and 7 bases from J, leaving 7 bases between. Per the germline V gene, CDR1 is LGHNA and CDR2 is YSLEER. This CDR3 region has 13 residues. The CDR3 loop reads CASSQDAGNEQFF. The CDR3 region has the DNA TGCGCCAGCAGCCAAGATGCGGGGAATGAGCAGTTCTTC.

This clonotype was counted many times. The V and J genes are TRBV27 and TRBJ1-1; D not resolved. The CDR3 runs to 14 residues. Germline loops: CDR1 MNHEY, CDR2 SMNVEV (reference sequence). Deletions cut 2 bases from V and 1 base from J, with 8 bases between. The CDR3 reads CASSLNGPNTEAFF. In nucleotides, the CDR3 is TGTGCCAGCAGTTTAAACGGACCGAACACTGAAGCTTTCTTT.

The CDR3 region is CAISDYEGAEAFF. CDR3 in DNA: TGTGCCATCAGTGATTATGAGGGCGCTGAAGCTTTCTTT. The V gene is TRBV10-3, the J gene TRBJ1-1; D gene ambiguous. Germline CDR1 is ENHRY and CDR2 is SYGVKD. The CDR3 length is 13 residues. V was trimmed by 3 bases and J by 6 bases, leaving 11 bases between them.

Ten or more counts support this clonotype. The V gene is TRBV27, the J gene TRBJ1-1, with D unclear. Trimming removed 4 bases from V and 8 bases from J, with 8 bases in between. The V gene's germline CDR1 is MNHEY and CDR2 SMNVEV (reference sequence). This CDR3 is built from 11 residues. The CDR3, as DNA: TGTGCCAGCAGTTCAGGACTCGAAGCTTTCTTT. This encodes CASSSGLEAFF.

About this clonotype: This may stem from a read error, because a much larger clone lies one nucleotide away. The chain recombines TRBV30 with TRBJ2-7; D perhaps matches TRBD1 (5 bases). Trimming pared 7 bases from V and 0 bases from J, leaving 22 bases between. Germline V CDR1 and CDR2: GTSNPN, SVGIG (reference sequence). The CDR3 runs 16 residues. This CDR3 is CASLNEGAPGSYEQYF. The CDR3 DNA sequence: TGTGCCTCCCTTAACGAAGGGGCTCCCGGCTCCTACGAGCAGTACTTC.

This clonotype was observed a few times. The chain has TRBV4-1 and TRBJ1-5; D is possibly TRBD1 (6 bases). The CDR3 spans 17 residues. Germline CDR1 and CDR2: MGHRA and YSYEKL. V gave up 0 bases and J gave up 2 bases, with 14 bases separating them. The CDR3 region has the DNA TGCGCCAGCAGCCAAGAAGCAGGGGTCTACGGCAATCAGCCCCAGCATTTT. The encoded protein is CASSQEAGVYGNQPQHF.

This clonotype was recorded many times. This chain links TRBV19 with TRBJ2-7, with 10 bases identical to TRBD1. The germline CDR1 and CDR2 sequences are LNHDA and SQIVND (reference sequence). The J segment lost 4 bases and the V segment lost 3 bases, leaving 6 bases of the junction unmatched. The CDR3 runs to 15 residues. Here the CDR3 DNA reads TGTGCCAGTAGTATGGGGACAGGGGTCCCTTACGAGCAGTACTTC. It is translated as CASSMGTGVPYEQYF. Together with reference TRBV19 and TRBJ2-7, the CDR3 gives the full variable domain: DGGITQSPKYLFRKEGQNVTLSCEQNLNHDAMYWYRQDPGQGLRLIYYSQIVNDFQKGDIAEGYSVSREKKESFPLTVTSAQKNPTAFYLCASSMGTGVPYEQYFGPGTRLTVT.

This clonotype has more than one count but fewer than ten. V usage is TRBV6-2 or TRBV6-3 and J usage is TRBJ2-7; D is possibly TRBD2 (5 bases). This CDR3 contains 12 residues. V shed 7 bases and J shed 4 bases, with 11 bases lying between them. Looked up from germline, CDR1 is MNHEY and CDR2 is SVGEGT. CDR3 DNA: TGTGCCAGCACTCGGACTGGGTACGAGCAGTACTTC. The encoded protein is CASTRTGYEQYF.

This clonotype was seen ten or more times. This sequence joins TRBV29-1 and TRBJ2-7, with TRBD2 identical over 7 bases. V lost 5 bases to trimming and J lost 2 bases; unmatched junction nucleotides: 15. The CDR3 is 16 residues long. The V gene's germline CDR1 is SQVTM and CDR2 ANQGSEA. CDR3 sequence (DNA): TGCAGCGTTCACCGGGGCGGGGGAACGGAAACCTACGAGCAGTACTTC. Translation: CSVHRGGGTETYEQYF.